The 22 T cell receptor beta chains below were found in one sample sequenced in a study of T cell responses to AZD1222 COVID-19 vaccine. Profiling relied on immunoSEQ multiplex PCR, and the TCRdb table lists in-frame clones only, not all of them. This sample carries around 130,000 clones, just over 85% of them seen once, and the ten largest clones take under 9%. This material consisted of peripheral blood, taken on day 0 of AZD1222 vaccination. These receptors originate from an adult in good health.

This clone showed up just once. The CDR3 DNA is TGTGCCAGCAGCTTGGTAAGGGCCCTCGGCAATGAGCAGTTCTTC. Translation: CASSLVRALGNEQFF. V gene TRBV5-4 combines with J gene TRBJ2-1, with D hard to call. CDR3 size: 15 residues. Germline V CDR1 and CDR2: SGHNT, YYREEE (reference sequence). V lost 0 bases, J lost 6 bases, and 13 bases lay in between.

The chain links TRBV27 to TRBJ2-7, with 7 bases fitting TRBD1. The V gene's germline CDR1 is MNHEY and CDR2 SMNVEV (reference sequence). V shed 3 bases, J shed 1 base, and the junction held 9 bases outside the gene matches. The CDR3 extends over 16 amino acids. CDR3 amino acids: CASSLTGTDLSYEQYF. CDR3 in DNA: TGTGCCAGCAGTTTGACCGGGACAGACCTTTCCTACGAGCAGTACTTC.

This chain uses TRBV5-6 with TRBJ1-2; the D is unclear. In germline, CDR1 is SGHDT, CDR2 YYEEEE. CDR3 length equals 13 residues. V lost 0 bases and J lost 5, with 8 bases in between. CDR3 in amino acids: CASSLVSLYGYTF. Here the CDR3 DNA reads TGTGCCAGCAGCTTGGTTTCTCTGTATGGCTACACCTTC. Together with reference TRBV5-6 and TRBJ1-2, the CDR3 gives the full variable domain: DAGVTQSPTHLIKTRGQQVTLRCSPKSGHDTVSWYQQALGQGPQFIFQYYEEEERQRGNFPDRFSGHQFPNYSSELNVNALLLGDSALYLCASSLVSLYGYTFGSGTRLTVV.

The genes are TRBV27 and TRBJ2-1, with 11 bases matching TRBD2. Unmatched junction bases numbered 9, after V lost 0 bases and J lost 8 bases. The CDR3 is 17 residues long. From germline, CDR1 is MNHEY and CDR2 SMNVEV (reference sequence). The CDR3 region is CASSLSRLAGPGDEQFF. The CDR3 DNA is TGTGCCAGCAGTTTATCCCGACTAGCGGGGCCCGGGGATGAGCAGTTCTTC.

The V and J genes are TRBV27 and TRBJ2-7; D is uncertain. V lost 3 bases and J 2 bases, leaving 11 bases between the germline ends. Germline V gives CDR1 MNHEY, CDR2 SMNVEV (reference sequence). The CDR3 is made up of 14 amino acids. The CDR3 region is CASSFWTDPYEQYF. The CDR3 coding sequence is TGTGCCAGCAGTTTCTGGACGGACCCCTACGAGCAGTACTTC.

The V gene is TRBV5-1, the J gene TRBJ2-7; the match to TRBD1 covers 11 bases. Per germline, CDR1 SGHRS and CDR2 YFSETQ. The CDR3 sequence is 14 residues long. Unmatched junction bases numbered 4, after V lost 3 bases and J lost 5 bases. In DNA, the CDR3 is TGCGCCAGCAGCTGGGGACAGGGGGGGAACGAGCAGTACTTC. Translation gives CASSWGQGGNEQYF.

This chain uses TRBV3-1 (or the pseudogene TRBV3-2) with TRBJ2-2; 8 bases match TRBD1. Germline trimming cut 5 bases from V and 1 base from J; bases unmatched to any gene: 6. CDR3 length: 16 amino acids. CDR1 and CDR2 from the germline V gene are LGHDT and YNNKEL (reference sequence). CDR3 bases: TGTGCCAGCAGCTCCCTAGGACAGGGGAACACCGGGGAGCTGTTTTTT. Its protein is CASSSLGQGNTGELFF.

V gene TRBV19 combines with J gene TRBJ1-2; TRBD1 might be the D (5 bases). CDR3 size: 16 residues. CDR1 is LNHDA and CDR2 is SQIVND in the germline V gene (reference sequence). The germline V and J ends were trimmed by 6 bases and 1 base, with 18 bases remaining between them. The CDR3 DNA is TGTGCCAGTAGGAGCGGACACCAAGAGCTTAACTATGGCTACACCTTC. Amino acids: CASRSGHQELNYGYTF.

The gene calls are TRBV28 and TRBJ1-1; no definite D call. V was cut by 8 bases and J by 1 base, with 11 bases left in between. The germline CDR1 and CDR2 sequences are MDHEN and SYDVKM. CDR3 size: 13 residues. The CDR3 sequence is CASGVAGNTEAFF. CDR3 DNA sequence: TGTGCCAGCGGGGTGGCAGGGAACACTGAAGCTTTCTTT.

The sample holds one count of this clone. The chain carries TRBV6-5 and TRBJ1-5; TRBD1 matches at 8 bases. From germline, CDR1 is MNHEY and CDR2 SVGAGI. The J segment lost 7 bases and the V segment lost 7 bases, leaving 9 bases of the junction unmatched. This CDR3 has 14 amino acids. CDR3 sequence (DNA): TGTGCCAGCAACCCTTACAGGGGGACCCAGCCCCAGCATTTT. This encodes CASNPYRGTQPQHF.

The chain recombines TRBV5-4 with TRBJ2-5, with TRBD1 matching over 9 bases. Germline lookup yields CDR1 SGHNT and CDR2 YYREEE (reference sequence). The V gene end was trimmed by 5 bases and the J gene end by 5 bases; junction bases not matched to a gene: 7. The CDR3 is 14 residues long. CDR3 sequence (DNA): TGTGCCAGCAGGGGGGGACAGGGAGGCGAGACCCAGTACTTC. Translated, it gives CASRGGQGGETQYF.

The chain links TRBV28 to TRBJ1-1, with 8 bases lining up with TRBD1. CDR3 size: 14 residues. V shed 7 bases, J shed 4 bases, and the junction held 8 bases outside the gene matches. Germline-derived CDR1 and CDR2 are MDHEN and SYDVKM. CDR3 DNA sequence: TGTGCCAGCATTGGGACAGACAGGGGCACTGAAGCTTTCTTT. As protein: CASIGTDRGTEAFF.

This chain connects TRBV7-9 to TRBJ2-7; 10 positions match TRBD1. This CDR3 spans 15 amino acids. J was trimmed by 4 bases and V by 5 bases; bases with no gene match: 8. Germline CDR1 reads SEHNR; CDR2 reads FQNEAQ (reference sequence). CDR3 amino acids: CASSGGQGRMYEQYF. As DNA, the CDR3 is TGTGCCAGCAGCGGGGGACAGGGGCGCATGTACGAGCAGTACTTC.

V is TRBV28 and J is TRBJ2-7; D call uncertain. Trimming shortened V by 8 bases and J by 6 bases, and 11 bases separated the two germline ends. The CDR3 sequence is 11 residues long. Per germline, CDR1 MDHEN and CDR2 SYDVKM. The CDR3 here is CASSSFAEQYF. The CDR3 DNA reads TGTGCCAGCTCCTCTTTTGCCGAGCAGTACTTC.

The gene calls are TRBV5-4 and TRBJ2-2; TRBD2 might be the D (6 bases). CDR3 size: 17 residues. V was shortened by 4 bases and J by 0 bases, with 16 bases between the two germline ends. Germline V gene sequence: CDR1 SGHNT, CDR2 YYREEE (reference sequence). DNA of the CDR3: TGTGCCAGCAGCCCCGGAGGGAGCCAAACGAACACCGGGGAGCTGTTTTTT. It is translated as CASSPGGSQTNTGELFF.

The chain couples TRBV6-5 to TRBJ1-1; D perhaps matches TRBD1 (5 bases). The CDR3 spans 15 residues. Germline lookup yields CDR1 MNHEY and CDR2 SVGAGI. V lost 0 bases and J 4 bases, leaving 12 bases between the germline ends. The CDR3 nucleotides read TGTGCCAGCAGTTACTCGACAATAGGGACCACTGAAGCTTTCTTT. Its translation is CASSYSTIGTTEAFF.

This rearrangement joins TRBV6-5 to TRBJ2-7; TRBD2 might be the D (5 bases). V gave up 4 bases and J gave up 1 base, with 11 bases separating them. This CDR3 region has 14 residues. The V gene's germline CDR1 is MNHEY and CDR2 SVGAGI. DNA of the CDR3: TGTGCCAGCAGTTCCTCTGGAGGTTCCTACGAGCAGTACTTC. Translating gives CASSSSGGSYEQYF.

The chain couples TRBV7-9 to TRBJ1-5; maybe TRBD1 (5 bases). Trimming cost V 7 bases and J 4 bases, with 8 bases left between them. This CDR3 is built from 12 residues. Germline CDR1 SEHNR, CDR2 FQNEAQ (reference sequence). Here the CDR3 reads CASTSGNQPQHF. As DNA, the CDR3 is TGTGCCAGCACCTCAGGGAATCAGCCCCAGCATTTT.

This sequence joins TRBV11-3 and TRBJ2-3; D is unclear. The ends were cut back, 3 bases at V and 2 bases at J, with 6 bases in the middle. This CDR3 is 13 amino acids long. The V gene's germline CDR1 is SGHNT and CDR2 YENEEA. CDR3 residues: CASSFAVTDTQYF. The CDR3 region has the DNA TGTGCCAGCAGCTTCGCAGTCACAGATACGCAGTATTTT.

The rearrangement uses TRBV30 and TRBJ2-7; D might be TRBD2 (6 bases). The CDR3 loop spans 15 amino acids. The V gene lost 3 bases and the J gene lost 4 bases, with 19 bases spanning the gap. Germline CDR1 is GTSNPN and CDR2 is SVGIG (reference sequence). The CDR3 protein is CAWSPLGGEAYEQYF. In nucleotides, the CDR3 is TGTGCCTGGAGCCCATTGGGCGGGGAAGCATACGAGCAGTACTTC.

A remark on this clone: At one end, the junction sequence differs from germline, possibly due to a read error. This sequence joins TRBV12-5 and TRBJ2-7; no clear D. Germline CDR1 reads LGHNT; CDR2 reads FRNRAP. The CDR3 contains 12 residues. The CDR3, as DNA: TGTGCTAGTGGACCTCGCTCCCACGAGCAGTACTTC. Residues: CASGPRSHEQYF.

The chain carries TRBV28 and TRBJ1-4; no firm D call. Looked up from germline, CDR1 is MDHEN and CDR2 is SYDVKM. The CDR3 spans 16 residues. Trimming stripped 2 bases from V and 0 bases from J, with 10 bases between. The CDR3 DNA reads as TGTGCCAGCAGTTTACGCAGTATTGCAACTAATGAAAAACTGTTTTTT. Protein sequence: CASSLRSIATNEKLFF.